This T cell receptor (beta chain) was found in a study of CD8 T cells in Susac syndrome (dated 2019 in TCRdb). Turning to the overall study: Whether CD8+ T cell activation and differentiation in Susac syndrome was antigen driven was tested using repertoire sequencing.

Points on this clonotype: Which antigen it targets is not known. Per-base qualities were not stored, and no clone one base away is much larger.

Peripheral blood CD8+ and CD4+ T cells from healthy donors, Susac syndrome patients and multiple sclerosis patients were profiled by high-throughput TCR beta sequencing. Multiple sclerosis controls were treatment-naive patients with stable or active relapsing-remitting disease fulfilling revised McDonald criteria. Bulk CD8+ and CD4+ T cells were purified magnetically by negative isolation, whereas CD8+ TEMRA cells were enriched by FACS. Blood was drawn into EDTA tubes, processed within 24 hours, and PBMCs were isolated by density gradient centrifugation. PBMCs destined for TCR sequencing were cryopreserved in liquid nitrogen and later thawed in a 37 °C water bath. Purity of sorted or isolated CD4+, CD8+ and CD8+ TEMRA cells was at least 90%. RNA was extracted using the RNeasy kit, and roughly 0.5 to 1 ug of the RNA was reverse transcribed with random hexamers. The immunoSEQ multiplex PCR assay, which covers 54 Vbeta and 13 Jbeta segments, was used to amplify TCR beta CDR3 regions. PCR amplification bias was corrected by using a synthetic template baseline for primer optimization and computational correction. The paper's data handling went like this. Only productive sequences were kept, with reads annotated to V, D and J genes according to IMGT and analyzed in immunoSEQ Analyzer. Clonality was calculated as one minus the Shannon entropy normalized by log2 of the number of productive unique sequences. Public and private clones were assessed among the 100 most prevalent clones of each patient and control. Clones were defined as Susac-specific if absent from the healthy and MS cohorts, from more than 900 published viral clones and from other ImmuneACCESS disease sequences. TCRdb took the public reads, trimmed them with fastp at Q25, ran MiXCR for clone calling and kept in-frame beta chains. Each record represents a unique CDR3 protein, reported with the most common genes and DNA among its rows. TCRdb, not the authors, supplied the V and J calls. For this sample the table gives about 200,000 distinct CDR3 sequences, of which nearly 95% were detected only once. The top ten constitute under 0.095% of the sample.

Cut back by 3 bases and 7 bases, the V and J ends lie 19 bases apart. The germline V gene (reference sequence) specifies GTSNPN as CDR1 and SVGIG as CDR2. The CDR3 contains 15 residues, cysteine and phenylalanine counted. The read is trimmed to its CDR3 DNA, 45 bases read in frame from base 1. General conclusions and limits of the study: The number of individuals in the TCR sequencing and HLA analysis was acknowledged as relatively small.

The clonotype originates from a human donor with multiple sclerosis. The sequenced sample consisted of CD4+ T cells from PBMCs. Recombination connected TRBV30 to TRBJ1-5, with TRBD1 tentatively as D gene (5 bases match). The nucleotide sequence is TGTGCCTGGAGCCGCCAAGCTGGGGCTGGGCAGCCCCAGCATTTT. This codes for CAWSRQAGAGQPQHF.